This T cell receptor delta chain is from a study of TRDV2 sequences in healthy donors (dated by TCRdb to the early 2020s). With respect to the entire study: About 20 single-cell-derived gamma9delta2 T cell clones spanning the full range of antitumor activity were TCR-sequenced and traced within the bulk repertoire.

Libraries were constructed by PCR. TCRdb records Illumina MiSeq as the sequencer. The authors processed their data as follows. When TRDV repertoire clonotype frequencies were reported, any clonotype that had only a single read was left out. Via CATT, TCRdb reprocessed the public reads, and rows with identical DNA were then joined. It is TCRdb's table, rather than the study itself, that gives the V and J calls and clone size. This sample holds about 1,700 delta-chain clones; under 20% were observed only once. The ten largest clones add up to less than 75% of the sample. Study-level results and caveats: The observed TCRdelta repertoires were found to be highly focused, yet no correlation was observed between clonotype frequency and the antitumor functional potential of the respective clone. TCRdelta clonotypes of several highly reactive clones appeared rare, being undetectable in the bulk sequencing data of their donors.

For this clone: Its cognate antigen has yet to be identified. Base-call qualities are not available, and no considerably larger clone is one nucleotide away.

Bulk sequencing of complete TCR delta chain (Vdelta2) repertoires was used to follow how often functionally characterized gamma9delta2 T cell clones occurred. The Dutch blood bank supplied purchased peripheral blood from anonymous healthy donors. All of the gamma9delta2 T cells analyzed in the study came from the peripheral blood of healthy donors. The germline V gene yields GEAIGNYY for CDR1 and EKD for CDR2. The CDR3, cysteine through phenylalanine, is 21 amino acids long. Just CDR3 DNA is preserved here, 63 bases in frame from base 1. V lost 4 bases and J lost 4 bases, and the count of bases not matched to a germline gene is 24.

The receptor comes from a human donor in good health. The V and J segments used are TRDV2 and TRDJ1; TRDD3 lines up with 12 middle nucleotides. The sample consisted of Vd2+ gamma-delta T cells from blood. Taken with the paper, the label for cell subset or site translates to: TCR Vdelta2-expressing (gamma9delta2) T cells. The DNA sequence reads TGTGCCTGTGATCGCCTTCCAGGGCTGGATACTGGGGGATACCGGGACGATAAACTCATCTTT. Its coded protein is CACDRLPGLDTGGYRDDKLIF.